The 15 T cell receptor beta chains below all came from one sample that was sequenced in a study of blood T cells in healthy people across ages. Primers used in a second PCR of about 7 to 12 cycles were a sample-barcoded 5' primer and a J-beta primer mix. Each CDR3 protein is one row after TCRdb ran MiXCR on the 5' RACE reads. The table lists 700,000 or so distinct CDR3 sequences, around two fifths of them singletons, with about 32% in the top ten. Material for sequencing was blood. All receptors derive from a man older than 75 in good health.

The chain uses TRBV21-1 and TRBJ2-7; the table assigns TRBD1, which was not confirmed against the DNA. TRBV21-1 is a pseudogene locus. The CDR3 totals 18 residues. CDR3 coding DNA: TGTGCCAGCAGCAAAAGGTTTGGGGACAGGGGCGCGCCCTACGAGCAGTACTTC. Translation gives CASSKRFGDRGAPYEQYF.

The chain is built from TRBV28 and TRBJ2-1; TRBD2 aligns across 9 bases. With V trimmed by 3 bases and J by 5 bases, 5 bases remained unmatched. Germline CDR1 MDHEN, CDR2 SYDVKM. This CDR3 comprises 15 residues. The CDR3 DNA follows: TGTGCCAGCAGTTTCGCGGGAGGGCCCAACAATGAGCAGTTCTTC. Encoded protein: CASSFAGGPNNEQFF.

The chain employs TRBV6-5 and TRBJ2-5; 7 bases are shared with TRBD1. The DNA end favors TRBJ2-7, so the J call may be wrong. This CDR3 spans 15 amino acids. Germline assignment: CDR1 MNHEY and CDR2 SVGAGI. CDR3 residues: CASGPHRGPRAEQYF. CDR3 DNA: TGTGCCAGCGGCCCTCACAGGGGCCCCCGGGCCGAGCAGTACTTC.

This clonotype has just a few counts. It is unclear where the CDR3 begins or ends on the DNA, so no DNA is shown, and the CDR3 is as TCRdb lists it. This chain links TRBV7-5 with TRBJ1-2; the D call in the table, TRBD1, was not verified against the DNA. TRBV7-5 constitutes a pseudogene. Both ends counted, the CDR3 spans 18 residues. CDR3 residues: CISVPEARGAVMSYGYTF.

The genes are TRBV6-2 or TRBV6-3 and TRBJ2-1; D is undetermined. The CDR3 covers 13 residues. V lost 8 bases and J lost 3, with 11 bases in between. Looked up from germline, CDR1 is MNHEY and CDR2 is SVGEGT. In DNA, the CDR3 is TGTGCCAGCGCCCATGGAGTCTACAATGAGCAGTTCTTC. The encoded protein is CASAHGVYNEQFF.

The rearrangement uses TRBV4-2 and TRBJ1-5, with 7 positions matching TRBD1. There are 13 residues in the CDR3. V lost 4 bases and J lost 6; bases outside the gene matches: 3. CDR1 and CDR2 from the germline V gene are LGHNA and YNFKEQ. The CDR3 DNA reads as TGTGCCAGCAGCCGAGGGGGCGGTCAGCCCCAGCATTTT. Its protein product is CASSRGGGQPQHF.

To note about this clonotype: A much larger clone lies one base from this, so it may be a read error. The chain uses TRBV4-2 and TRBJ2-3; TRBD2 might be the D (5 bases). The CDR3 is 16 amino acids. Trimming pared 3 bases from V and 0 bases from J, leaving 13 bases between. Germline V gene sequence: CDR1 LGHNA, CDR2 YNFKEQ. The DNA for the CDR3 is TGTGCCAGCAGCCAGGGTCTAGCTCCGAGCACAGATACGCAGTATTTT. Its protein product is CASSQGLAPSTDTQYF.

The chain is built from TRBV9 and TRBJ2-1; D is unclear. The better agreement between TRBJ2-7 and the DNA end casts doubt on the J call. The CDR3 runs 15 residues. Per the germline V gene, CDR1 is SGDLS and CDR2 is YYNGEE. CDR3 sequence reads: CASSPRRLPDYEQYF. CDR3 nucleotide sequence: TGTGCCAGCAGCCCAAGACGGCTACCAGACTACGAGCAGTACTTC.

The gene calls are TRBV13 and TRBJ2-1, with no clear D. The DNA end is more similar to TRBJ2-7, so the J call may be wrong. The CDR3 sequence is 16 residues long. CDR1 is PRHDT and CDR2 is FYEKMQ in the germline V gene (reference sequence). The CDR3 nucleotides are TGTGCCAGCAGTACAGCGTCGGCATCCTCCTACAATGAGCAGTACTTC. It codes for CASSTASASSYNEQYF.

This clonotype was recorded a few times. The CDR3 loop is CASSPVPNTEAFF. The CDR3 nucleotides are TGTGCCAGCAGCCCAGTACCGAACACTGAAGCTTTCTTT. The V call is TRBV7-9, the J call TRBJ1-1; D is unresolved. Germline lookup yields CDR1 SEHNR and CDR2 FQNEAQ (reference sequence). The CDR3 is made up of 13 amino acids. Between the trimmed V and J ends, which lost 5 bases and 1 base, there was a span of 8 bases.

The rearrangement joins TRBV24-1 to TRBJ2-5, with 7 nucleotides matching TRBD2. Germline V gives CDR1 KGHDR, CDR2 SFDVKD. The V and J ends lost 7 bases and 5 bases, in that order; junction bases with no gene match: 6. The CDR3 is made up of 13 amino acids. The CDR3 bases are TGTGCCACCAGCGGACTAGGCGGGGAGACCCAGTACTTC. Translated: CATSGLGGETQYF.

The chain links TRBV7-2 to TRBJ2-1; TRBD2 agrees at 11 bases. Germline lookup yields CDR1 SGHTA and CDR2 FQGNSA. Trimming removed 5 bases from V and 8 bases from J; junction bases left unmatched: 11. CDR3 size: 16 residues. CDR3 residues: CASSRSGASGGYEQFF. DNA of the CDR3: TGTGCCAGCAGCCGAAGCGGGGCTAGCGGGGGGTATGAGCAGTTCTTC.

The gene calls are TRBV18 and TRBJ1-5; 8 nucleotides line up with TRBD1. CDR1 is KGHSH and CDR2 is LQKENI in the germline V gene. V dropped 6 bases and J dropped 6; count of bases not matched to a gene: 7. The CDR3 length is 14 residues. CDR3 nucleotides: TGTGCCAGCTCGCGACAGGGGCAGGCTCAGCCCCAGCATTTT. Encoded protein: CASSRQGQAQPQHF.

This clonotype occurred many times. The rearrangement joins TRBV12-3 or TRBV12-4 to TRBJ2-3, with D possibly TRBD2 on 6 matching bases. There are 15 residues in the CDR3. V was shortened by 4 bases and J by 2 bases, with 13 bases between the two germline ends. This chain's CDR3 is CASSYGTPYTDTQYF. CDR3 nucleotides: TGTGCCAGCAGTTACGGGACTCCATACACAGATACGCAGTATTTT.

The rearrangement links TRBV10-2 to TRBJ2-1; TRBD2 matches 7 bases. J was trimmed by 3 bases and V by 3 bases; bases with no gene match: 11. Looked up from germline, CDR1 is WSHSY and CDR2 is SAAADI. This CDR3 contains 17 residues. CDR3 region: CASSDIGGRAYYNEQFF. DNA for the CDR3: TGCGCCAGCAGTGATATAGGAGGGAGGGCCTACTACAATGAGCAGTTCTTC.